The rows below give T cell receptor beta chains drawn from one sample of a study of cytotoxic CD8 clonotypes in ibrutinib-treated CLL. Profiling relied on immunoSEQ multiplex PCR, and the TCRdb table lists in-frame clones only, not all of them. Of some 7,800 clones listed, 70% to 85% are singletons. Here the sequenced sample was PBMCs, taken before ibrutinib treatment. These TCRs come from a human donor with chronic lymphocytic leukemia. Each CDR3 is given with its conserved first and last residue. The D gene is left open where the match is weak. A clone size is listed for some rows: how often the clone was seen (once, few, many), or a class if it is expanded.

CDR3: CASSPQGYSYEQYF
DNA: TGTGCCAGCAGCCCACAGGGTTACTCCTACGAGCAGTACTTC
V: TRBV7-2
D: .
J: TRBJ2-7
size: .

CDR3: CASSYSPGSNTEAFF
DNA: TGTGCCAGCAGTTACTCCCCAGGGTCCAACACTGAAGCTTTCTTT
V: TRBV6-5
D: .
J: TRBJ1-1
size: .

CDR3: CASSLARAPEAFF
DNA: TGTGCCAGCAGCTTAGCCAGGGCCCCTGAAGCTTTCTTT
V: TRBV7-2
D: .
J: TRBJ1-1
size: .

CDR3: CASSPGQGERPIYF
DNA: TGTGCCAGCTCACCGGGACAGGGAGAGCGGCCCATATATTTT
V: TRBV18
D: TRBD1
J: TRBJ1-3
size: few

CDR3: CASTKSGTGDPNEQFF
DNA: TGTGCCAGCACCAAATCTGGGACAGGGGATCCCAATGAGCAGTTCTTC
V: TRBV9
D: TRBD1
J: TRBJ2-1
size: .

CDR3: CASSRDRGYEQYF
DNA: TGTGCCAGCAGCCGCGACAGGGGCTACGAGCAGTACTTC
V: TRBV6-5
D: TRBD1
J: TRBJ2-7
size: once

CDR3: CASRPTGTGASGEQYF
DNA: TGTGCCAGCAGACCGACAGGGACAGGGGCCTCGGGGGAGCAGTACTTC
V: TRBV7-8
D: TRBD1
J: TRBJ2-7
size: .

CDR3: CASSETDIWDRAQGTDGYTF
DNA: TGTGCCAGCAGTGAGACCGATATTTGGGACAGGGCGCAGGGTACGGATGGCTACACCTTC
V: TRBV2
D: TRBD1
J: TRBJ1-2
size: few

CDR3: CARTVNLNTEAFF
DNA: TGTGCCAGGACAGTTAATTTGAACACTGAAGCTTTCTTT
V: TRBV21-1
D: .
J: TRBJ1-1
size: .

CDR3: CASSSFTGKGTEAFF
DNA: TGTGCCAGCAGCTCGTTCACAGGGAAGGGAACTGAAGCTTTCTTT
V: TRBV5-4
D: .
J: TRBJ1-1
size: .

CDR3: CASSMATSSYNSPLHF
DNA: TGTGCCAGTAGTATGGCCACGAGCTCCTATAATTCACCCCTCCACTTT
V: TRBV19
D: .
J: TRBJ1-6
size: once

CDR3: CASSSVTESTDTQYF
DNA: TGTGCCAGCAGTTCTGTGACAGAATCCACAGATACGCAGTATTTT
V: TRBV6-5
D: .
J: TRBJ2-3
size: .

CDR3: CASSLGRLAELHNEQFF
DNA: TGTGCCAGCAGCCTGGGGCGCCTAGCCGAACTACACAATGAGCAGTTCTTC
V: TRBV7-9
D: .
J: TRBJ2-1
size: .

CDR3: CASSLQGHYEQYF
DNA: TGTGCCAGCAGTCTTCAAGGGCACTACGAGCAGTACTTC
V: TRBV19
D: .
J: TRBJ2-7
size: once

CDR3: CASSLRVSYGYTF
DNA: TGTGCCAGCAGCTTGCGGGTTTCCTATGGCTACACCTTC
V: TRBV5-8
D: .
J: TRBJ1-2
size: .

CDR3: CASSSGDEQFF
DNA: TGTGCTAGCAGCTCCGGCGATGAGCAGTTCTTC
V: TRBV7-7
D: .
J: TRBJ2-1
size: .

CDR3: CASVSTLNTEAFF
DNA: TGTGCCAGTGTATCGACACTGAACACTGAAGCTTTCTTT
V: TRBV6-1
D: .
J: TRBJ1-1
size: .

CDR3: CASSIDRGYYGYTF
DNA: TGTGCCAGTAGTATAGACAGGGGATACTATGGCTACACCTTC
V: TRBV19
D: .
J: TRBJ1-2
size: .

CDR3: CASSDQGVAKNIQYF
DNA: TGTGCCAGCAGTGACCAGGGGGTGGCCAAAAACATTCAGTACTTC
V: TRBV2
D: TRBD1
J: TRBJ2-4
size: .

CDR3: CATSRESQGQGAYEQYF
DNA: TGTGCCACCAGCAGAGAATCCCAGGGACAGGGGGCCTACGAGCAGTACTTC
V: TRBV15
D: TRBD1
J: TRBJ2-7
size: .